The 8 T cell receptor beta chains below come from one sample, sequenced in a study of cytomegalovirus exposure and HLA in healthy donors. The repertoire was sequenced with immunoSEQ multiplex PCR; TCRdb's copy has only in-frame clones and lacks some. Here the sample spans 140,000 or so clones, roughly nine tenths being singletons. The sample was PBMCs. These receptors originate from a young man in good health and CMV-seronegative.

The rearrangement links TRBV11-2 to TRBJ2-1, with 10 bases aligning to TRBD2. With V trimmed by 5 bases and J by 5 bases, 12 bases remained unmatched. CDR1 SGHAT and CDR2 FQNNGV come from the germline V gene. The CDR3 has 17 amino acids. The CDR3 loop reads CASSPWRLAGVDNEQFF. The DNA of the CDR3 is TGTGCCAGCAGCCCCTGGAGGCTAGCGGGGGTTGACAATGAGCAGTTCTTC.

The chain employs TRBV6-4 and TRBJ2-7; 14 positions agree with TRBD2. This CDR3 has 18 residues. Looked up from germline, CDR1 is MRHNA and CDR2 is SNTAGT. J gave up 0 bases and V 5 bases, and 9 bases lay outside the gene matches. CDR3 coding DNA: TGTGCCAGCAGTTTCCAGGGACTAGCGGGAGAATTCTCCTACGAGCAGTACGTC. The encoded protein is CASSFQGLAGEFSYEQYV.

The V and J genes are TRBV5-4 and TRBJ1-5; the D gene is possibly TRBD1 (5 bases). Germline CDR1 SGHNT, CDR2 YYREEE (reference sequence). The V end was cut by 0 bases, the J end by 5 bases, with 9 bases between. CDR3 length: 14 amino acids. For the CDR3, the DNA is TGTGCCAGCAGCTTGGGTGGAGGGGATCAGCCCCAGCATTTT. Translating it yields CASSLGGGDQPQHF.

The V call is TRBV25-1, the J call TRBJ2-7; D possibly corresponds to TRBD2 (6 bases). CDR3 size: 14 residues. With 6 bases removed from V and 3 bases from J, the gap between germline ends came to 15 bases. Looked up from germline, CDR1 is MGHDK and CDR2 is SYGVNS. Here the CDR3 reads CASSARLGVYEQYV. CDR3 DNA sequence: TGTGCCAGCAGCGCCCGACTAGGGGTCTACGAGCAGTACGTC.

The V gene is TRBV9, the J gene TRBJ2-5; D is possibly TRBD1 (7 bases). V lost 3 bases to trimming and J lost 4 bases, with 16 bases between them. The CDR3 spans 15 residues. Germline assignment: CDR1 SGDLS and CDR2 YYNGEE. The CDR3 DNA is TGTGCCAGCAGCGCAGACCGACAGGGAGGAGAGACCCAGTACTTC. Its protein is CASSADRQGGETQYF.

The gene calls are TRBV28 and TRBJ1-2, with a weak D call TRBD1 (5 bases). CDR3 size: 13 residues. Germline V gene data show CDR1 as MDHEN and CDR2 as SYDVKM. Between the trimmed V and J ends, which lost 2 bases and 5 bases, there was a span of 9 bases. The CDR3 nucleotides are TGTGCCAGCAGTTTAACAGGAGTTTATGGCTACACCTTC. Translated, it gives CASSLTGVYGYTF.

The V call is TRBV29-1, the J call TRBJ1-3; D call uncertain. Germline lookup yields CDR1 SQVTM and CDR2 ANQGSEA. V lost 4 bases to trimming and J lost 0 bases, with 10 bases between them. The CDR3 is 14 amino acids. CDR3 in DNA: TGCAGCGTTGGACTACAGAACTCTGGAAACACCATATATTTT. This gives the protein CSVGLQNSGNTIYF.

The rearrangement links TRBV7-9 to TRBJ2-3; TRBD1 matches 8 bases. The CDR3 is 15 residues long. Germline CDR1 SEHNR, CDR2 FQNEAQ (reference sequence). With 2 bases clipped from V and 3 bases from J, the junction kept 4 bases outside the gene matches. CDR3 sequence reads: CASSLPTGATDTQYF. The CDR3 region has the DNA TGTGCCAGCAGCTTACCGACAGGGGCAACAGATACGCAGTATTTT.